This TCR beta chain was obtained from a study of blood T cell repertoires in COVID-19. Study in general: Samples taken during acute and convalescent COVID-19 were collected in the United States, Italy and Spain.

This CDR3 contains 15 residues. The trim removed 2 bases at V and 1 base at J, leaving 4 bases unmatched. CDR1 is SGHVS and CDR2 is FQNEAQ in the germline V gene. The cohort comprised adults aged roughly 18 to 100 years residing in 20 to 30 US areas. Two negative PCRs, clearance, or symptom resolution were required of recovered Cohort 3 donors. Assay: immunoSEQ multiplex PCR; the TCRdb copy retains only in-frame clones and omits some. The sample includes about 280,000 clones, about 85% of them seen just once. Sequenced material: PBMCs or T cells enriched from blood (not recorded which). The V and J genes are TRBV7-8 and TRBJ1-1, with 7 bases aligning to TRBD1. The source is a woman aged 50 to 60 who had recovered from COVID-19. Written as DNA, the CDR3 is TGTGCCAGCAGCTTACCACAGGGGCCGAACACTGAAGCTTTCTTT. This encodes CASSLPQGPNTEAFF.